These 4 T cell receptor beta chains share one sample of origin, sequenced in a study of cytomegalovirus exposure and HLA in healthy donors. Profiled with immunoSEQ multiplex PCR; TCRdb holds only in-frame clones, not every one. The data hold approximately 59,000 clones, with around 92% observed a single time. Sequencing input: PBMCs. Receptors originate from a man aged 18 to 29 in good health and CMV-seropositive.

This chain links TRBV4-1 with TRBJ2-1, with 8 bases fitting TRBD2. Trimming at V came to 4 bases and at J to 5 bases, leaving 10 bases not matched to a gene. Looked up from germline, CDR1 is MGHRA and CDR2 is YSYEKL. The CDR3 is made up of 16 amino acids. For the CDR3, the DNA is TGCGCCAGCAGCCGAGCGGGACTAGTAAAAAACAATGAGCAGTTCTTC. It encodes CASSRAGLVKNNEQFF.

The V call is TRBV5-1, the J call TRBJ1-5; possibly TRBD1 for D (6 bases). The germline CDR1 and CDR2 sequences are SGHRS and YFSETQ. The CDR3 sequence is 15 residues long. V was shortened by 0 bases and J by 1 base, with 8 bases between the two germline ends. The DNA for the CDR3 is TGCGCCAGCAGCTTGGAGGGGGTGAGCAATCAGCCCCAGCATTTT. Amino acids: CASSLEGVSNQPQHF.

The DNA for the CDR3 is TGTGCCAGCAGGCCCTCGGGGATGACCGGGGAGCTGTTTTTT. Protein sequence: CASRPSGMTGELFF. The V gene is TRBV6-5, the J gene TRBJ2-2; tentatively, D is TRBD2 (5 bases). This CDR3 comprises 14 residues. V was cut by 6 bases and J by 5 bases, with 13 bases left in between. Looked up from germline, CDR1 is MNHEY and CDR2 is SVGAGI.

V is TRBV9 and J is TRBJ2-2; tentative D call: TRBD1 (5 bases). The CDR3 extends over 15 amino acids. Trimming removed 0 bases at V and 6 bases at J, with 12 bases between. CDR1 SGDLS and CDR2 YYNGEE come from the germline V gene. The CDR3, as DNA: TGTGCCAGCAGCGTAGGGCCAGGGAAAGCCGGGGAGCTGTTTTTT. Translating it yields CASSVGPGKAGELFF.